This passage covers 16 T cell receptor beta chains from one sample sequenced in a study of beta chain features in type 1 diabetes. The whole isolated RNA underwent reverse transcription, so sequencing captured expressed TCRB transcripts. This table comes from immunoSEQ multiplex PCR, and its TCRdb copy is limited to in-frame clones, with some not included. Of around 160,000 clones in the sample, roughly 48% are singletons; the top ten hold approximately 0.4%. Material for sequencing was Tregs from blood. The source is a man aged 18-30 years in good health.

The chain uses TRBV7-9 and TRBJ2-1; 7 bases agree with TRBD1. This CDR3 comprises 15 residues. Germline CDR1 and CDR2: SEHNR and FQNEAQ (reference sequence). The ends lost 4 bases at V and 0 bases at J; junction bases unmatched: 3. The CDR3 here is CASSYRGSSYNEQFF. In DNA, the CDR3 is TGTGCCAGCAGCTACAGGGGCAGCTCCTACAATGAGCAGTTCTTC.

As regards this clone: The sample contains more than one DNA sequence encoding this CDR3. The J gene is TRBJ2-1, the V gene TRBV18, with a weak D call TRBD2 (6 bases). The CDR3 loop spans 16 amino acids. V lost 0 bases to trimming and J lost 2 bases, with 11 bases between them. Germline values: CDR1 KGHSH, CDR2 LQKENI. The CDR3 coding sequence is TGTGCCAGCTCACCACCGGGGGGTCCACCCTACAATGAGCAGTTCTTC. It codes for CASSPPGGPPYNEQFF.

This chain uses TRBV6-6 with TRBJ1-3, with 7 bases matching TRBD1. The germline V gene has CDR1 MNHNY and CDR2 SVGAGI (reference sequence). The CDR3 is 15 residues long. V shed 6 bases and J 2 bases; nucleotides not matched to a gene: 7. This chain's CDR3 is CASRPNQGAGNTIYF. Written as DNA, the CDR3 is TGTGCCAGCAGGCCGAATCAGGGGGCTGGAAACACCATATATTTT.

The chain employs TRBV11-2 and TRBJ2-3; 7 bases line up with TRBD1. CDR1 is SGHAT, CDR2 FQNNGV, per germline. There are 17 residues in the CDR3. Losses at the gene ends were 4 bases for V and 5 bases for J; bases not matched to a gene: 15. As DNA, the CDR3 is TGTGCCAGCAGCTGGGGGTTGGGACAGTGGGCCGGAGATACGCAGTATTTT. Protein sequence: CASSWGLGQWAGDTQYF.

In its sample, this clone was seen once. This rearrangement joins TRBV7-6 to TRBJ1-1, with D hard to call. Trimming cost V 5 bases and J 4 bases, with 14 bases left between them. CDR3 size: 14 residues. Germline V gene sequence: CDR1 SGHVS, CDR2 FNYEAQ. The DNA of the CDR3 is TGTGCCAGCAGCCCGACACCAATGGGCACTGAAGCTTTCTTT. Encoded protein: CASSPTPMGTEAFF.

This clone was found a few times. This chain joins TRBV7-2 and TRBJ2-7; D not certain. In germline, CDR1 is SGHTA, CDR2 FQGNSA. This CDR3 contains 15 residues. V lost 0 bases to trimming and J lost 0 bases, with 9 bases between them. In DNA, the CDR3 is TGTGCCAGCAGCTTAGCAGGCGGCTCCTCCTACGAGCAGTACTTC. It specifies CASSLAGGSSYEQYF. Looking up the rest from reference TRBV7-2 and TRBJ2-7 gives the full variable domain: GAGVSQSPSNKVTEKGKDVELRCDPISGHTALYWYRQSLGQGLEFLIYFQGNSAPDKSGLPSDRFSAERTGGSVSTLTIQRTQQEDSAVYLCASSLAGGSSYEQYFGPGTRLTVT.

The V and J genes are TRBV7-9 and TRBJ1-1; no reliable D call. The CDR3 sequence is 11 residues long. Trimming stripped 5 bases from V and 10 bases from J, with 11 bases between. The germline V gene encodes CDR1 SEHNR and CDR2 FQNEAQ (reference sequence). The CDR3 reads CASSILVRAFF. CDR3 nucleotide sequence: TGTGCCAGCAGCATCCTCGTGAGAGCTTTCTTT. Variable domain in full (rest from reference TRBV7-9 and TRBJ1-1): DTGVSQNPRHKITKRGQNVTFRCDPISEHNRLYWYRQTLGQGPEFLTYFQNEAQLEKSRLLSDRFSAERPKGSFSTLEIQRTEQGDSAMYLCASSILVRAFFGQGTRLTVV.

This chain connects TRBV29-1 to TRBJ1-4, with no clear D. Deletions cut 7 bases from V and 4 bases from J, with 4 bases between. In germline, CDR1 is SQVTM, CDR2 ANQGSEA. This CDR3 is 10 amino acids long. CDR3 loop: CSAGNEKLFF. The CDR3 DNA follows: TGCAGCGCCGGTAATGAAAAACTGTTTTTT.

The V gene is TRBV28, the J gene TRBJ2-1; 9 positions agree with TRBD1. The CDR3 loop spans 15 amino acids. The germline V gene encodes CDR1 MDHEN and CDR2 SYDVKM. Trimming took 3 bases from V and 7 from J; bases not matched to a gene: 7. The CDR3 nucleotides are TGTGCCAGCAGTTTTCATATACAGGGGGCAAATGAGCAGTTCTTC. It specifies CASSFHIQGANEQFF.

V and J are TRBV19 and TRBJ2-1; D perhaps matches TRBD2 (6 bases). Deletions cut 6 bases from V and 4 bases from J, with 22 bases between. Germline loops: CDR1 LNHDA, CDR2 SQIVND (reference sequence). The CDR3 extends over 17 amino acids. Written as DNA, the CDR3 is TGTGCCAGTAGCTCCGGACGAGGGGCGGGAAAGTACAATGAGCAGTTCTTC. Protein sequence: CASSSGRGAGKYNEQFF. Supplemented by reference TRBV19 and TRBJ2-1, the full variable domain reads DGGITQSPKYLFRKEGQNVTLSCEQNLNHDAMYWYRQDPGQGLRLIYYSQIVNDFQKGDIAEGYSVSREKKESFPLTVTSAQKNPTAFYLCASSSGRGAGKYNEQFFGPGTRLTVL.

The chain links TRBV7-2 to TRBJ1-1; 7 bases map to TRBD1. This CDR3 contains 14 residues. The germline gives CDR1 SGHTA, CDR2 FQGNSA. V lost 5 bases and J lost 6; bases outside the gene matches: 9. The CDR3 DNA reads TGTGCCAGCAGCCTAGACAGGGTTAGTGCTGAAGCTTTCTTT. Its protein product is CASSLDRVSAEAFF.

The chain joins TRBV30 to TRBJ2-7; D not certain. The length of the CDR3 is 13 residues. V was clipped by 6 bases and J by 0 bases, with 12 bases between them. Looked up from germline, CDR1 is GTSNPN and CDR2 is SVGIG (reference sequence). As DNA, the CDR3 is TGTGCCTGCGACCGGGTTGGCTCCTACGAGCAGTACTTC. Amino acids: CACDRVGSYEQYF. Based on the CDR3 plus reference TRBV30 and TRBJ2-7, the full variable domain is SQTIHQWPATLVQPVGSPLSLECTVEGTSNPNLYWYRQAAGRGLQLLFYSVGIGQISSEVPQNLSASRPQDRQFILSSKKLLLSDSGFYLCACDRVGSYEQYFGPGTRLTVT.

CDR3 sequence: CASSIWYSTGPYEQYF. The CDR3 coding sequence is TGTGCCAGTAGTATTTGGTACTCGACAGGGCCCTACGAGCAGTACTTC. V is TRBV19 and J is TRBJ2-7, with 7 bases matching TRBD1. The ends lost 3 bases at V and 2 bases at J; junction bases unmatched: 10. Germline V CDR1 and CDR2: LNHDA, SQIVND (reference sequence). This CDR3 comprises 16 residues.

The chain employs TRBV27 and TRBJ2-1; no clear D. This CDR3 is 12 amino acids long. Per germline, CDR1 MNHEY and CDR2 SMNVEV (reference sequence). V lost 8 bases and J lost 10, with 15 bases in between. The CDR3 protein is CASAVSRREQFF. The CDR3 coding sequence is TGTGCCAGCGCAGTCTCTCGCCGAGAGCAGTTCTTC.

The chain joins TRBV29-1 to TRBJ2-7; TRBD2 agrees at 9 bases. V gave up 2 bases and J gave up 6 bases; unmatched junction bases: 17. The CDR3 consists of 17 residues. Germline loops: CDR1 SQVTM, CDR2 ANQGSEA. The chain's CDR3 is CSVERENLAGRQSEQYF. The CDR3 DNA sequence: TGCAGCGTTGAACGAGAGAATCTAGCGGGGCGACAATCCGAGCAGTACTTC.

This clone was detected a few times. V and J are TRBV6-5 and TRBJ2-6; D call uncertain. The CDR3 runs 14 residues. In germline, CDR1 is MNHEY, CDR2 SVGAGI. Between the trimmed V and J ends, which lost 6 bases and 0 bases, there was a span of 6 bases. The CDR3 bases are TGTGCCAGCAGAAAGAGCTCTGGGGCCAACGTCCTGACTTTC. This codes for CASRKSSGANVLTF.